This T cell receptor beta chain was observed in a study of shared clonotypes between healthy human individuals. Only a few counts were recorded for this clone. This CDR3 comprises 14 residues. The germline V gene has CDR1 SEHNR and CDR2 FQNEAQ (reference sequence). V was shortened by 4 bases and J by 3 bases, with 10 bases between the two germline ends. TCRdb's table, derived via immunoSEQ multiplex PCR, lists solely in-frame clones and lacks some. The profile covers 2 million to 2.5 million clones, with less than 95% appearing a single time and roughly 1% taken by the ten largest. Selected positively for CCR7 and CD45RO-negative, naive CD8 cells excluded terminally differentiated effector memory CD45RA+ cells.

The sequenced material came from naive CD8+ T cells sorted from blood. The chain employs TRBV7-9 and TRBJ1-5; D is unresolved. The receptor's source is a man between 18 and 35 years old in good health. CDR3 in amino acids: CASSSLGNNQPQHF. CDR3 nucleotide sequence: TGTGCCAGCAGCTCGCTGGGGAACAATCAGCCCCAGCATTTT.